The 29 T cell receptor beta chains given below trace back to one sample, sequenced in a study of radiotherapy plus CTLA-4 blockade in lung cancer (dated by TCRdb to the late 2010s). Receptor amplification or capture employed the immunoSEQ multiplex PCR assay. The table comes from immuneACCESS by way of TCRdb, which keeps in-frame sequences with V and J called. Part of the clones is missing from these tables; in studies checked, under half for an unresolved V gene and the rest for unknown reasons. The sample includes about 14,000 clones, with 80% to 90% observed a single time. Roughly 14% of the sample goes to the ten largest clones. Sequencing was performed on peripheral blood, taken from a patient treated with radiotherapy plus ipilimumab. The receptor source for this set is a human donor with non-small cell lung cancer that progressed on radiotherapy plus ipilimumab. Some clones in this sample may be carry-over from other donors' samples.

This clone was recorded a few times. The chain couples TRBV7-2 to TRBJ1-1; 8 bases fit TRBD1. This CDR3 spans 16 amino acids. From germline, CDR1 is SGHTA and CDR2 FQGNSA. The V gene end was trimmed by 3 bases and the J gene end by 4 bases; junction bases not matched to a gene: 10. The CDR3 sequence: CASSFSRGPWGTEAFF. CDR3 bases: TGTGCCAGCAGCTTTTCCAGGGGGCCTTGGGGCACTGAAGCTTTCTTT.

The rearrangement links TRBV5-6 to TRBJ1-2; no clear D gene. Germline V gives CDR1 SGHDT, CDR2 YYEEEE. The CDR3 consists of 13 residues. V lost 4 bases, J lost 8 bases, and 15 bases lay in between. The CDR3 DNA sequence: TGTGCCAGCAGCCGGACGGGAATATCGGGCTACACCTTC. Protein: CASSRTGISGYTF.

The chain is built from TRBV27 and TRBJ2-3; possible D gene TRBD2, 5 bases. Trimming removed 5 bases from V and 2 bases from J, with 17 bases in between. The CDR3 length is 16 residues. Per the germline V gene, CDR1 is MNHEY and CDR2 is SMNVEV (reference sequence). The CDR3 DNA is TGTGCCAGCAGTCTCCGGACTCTCGACAACACAGATACGCAGTATTTT. Protein: CASSLRTLDNTDTQYF.

The chain carries TRBV29-1 and TRBJ1-1, with 7 bases identical to TRBD1. The CDR3 loop spans 16 amino acids. Per germline, CDR1 SQVTM and CDR2 ANQGSEA. The junction had 13 bases not matched to a gene; V was cut back by 4 bases and J by 2 bases. Written as DNA, the CDR3 is TGCAGCGTTGCCGGGACAGCGGTCGGAGACAACACTGAAGCTTTCTTT. Translated: CSVAGTAVGDNTEAFF.

This clone was seen a few times. This chain joins TRBV2 and TRBJ2-7, with 12 bases identical to TRBD2. The trim removed 6 bases at V and 2 bases at J, leaving 8 bases unmatched. CDR3 size: 16 residues. Germline V gene sequence: CDR1 SNHLY, CDR2 FYNNEI. In DNA form, the CDR3 reads TGTGCCAGCAGGCCTCAGCGGACTAGCGGGGCCTACGAGCAGTACTTC. It encodes CASRPQRTSGAYEQYF.

V gene TRBV18 combines with J gene TRBJ2-1, with TRBD1 identical over 11 bases. CDR3 length equals 15 residues. CDR1 KGHSH and CDR2 LQKENI come from the germline V gene. Trimming cost V 3 bases and J 9 bases; bases outside gene matches: 7. The CDR3 DNA reads TGTGCCAGCTCACCTCGGGACAGGGGGAAGGGTGAGCAGTTCTTC. Encoded protein: CASSPRDRGKGEQFF.

This chain uses TRBV18 with TRBJ2-2, with D possibly matching TRBD1 (6 bases). This CDR3 has 15 residues. The germline gives CDR1 KGHSH, CDR2 LQKENI. V was clipped by 5 bases and J by 0 bases, with 10 bases between them. The CDR3 region has the DNA TGTGCCAGCTCAGCCGGGACAACGAACACCGGGGAGCTGTTTTTT. It encodes CASSAGTTNTGELFF.

This clone was observed a handful of times. The chain joins TRBV6-5 to TRBJ2-2; TRBD1 is a possible D gene (6 bases). Trimming left V 4 bases short and J 7 bases short, with 16 bases between. The germline CDR1 and CDR2 sequences are MNHEY and SVGAGI. The CDR3 spans 15 residues. The CDR3 is CASSFLLTGSGELFF. DNA of the CDR3: TGTGCCAGCAGTTTCCTTTTAACAGGGAGCGGGGAGCTGTTTTTT.

The chain carries TRBV28 and TRBJ2-3, with 7 bases matching TRBD2. The V gene end was trimmed by 2 bases and the J gene end by 5 bases; junction bases not matched to a gene: 16. There are 18 residues in the CDR3. The germline CDR1 and CDR2 sequences are MDHEN and SYDVKM. CDR3 residues: CASSLDDYLAGVGDTQYF. Written as DNA, the CDR3 is TGTGCCAGCAGTTTAGACGACTATTTGGCGGGAGTGGGAGATACGCAGTATTTT.

In regard to this clone: One end of the junction does not line up with germline, which may come from a read error. This specimen includes other DNA sequences encoding the same CDR3. The chain has TRBV2 and TRBJ2-2; TRBD1 matches at 7 bases. In germline, CDR1 is SNHLY, CDR2 FYNNEI. The CDR3 covers 16 residues. The DNA of the CDR3 is TGTGCCAGCAGCGATTCGGGACAGAGGAACACTGGGGAGCTGTTTTTT. Amino acids: CASSDSGQRNTGELFF. Full variable domain (rest looked up from reference TRBV2 and TRBJ2-2): EPEVTQTPSHQVTQMGQEVILRCVPISNHLYFYWYRQILGQKVEFLVSFYNNEISEKSEIFDDQFSVERPDGSNFTLKIRSTKLEDSAMYFCASSDSGQRNTGELFFGEGSRLTVL.

The chain employs TRBV5-1 and TRBJ2-7, with D tentatively TRBD1 (6 bases). Germline V gene data show CDR1 as SGHRS and CDR2 as YFSETQ. This CDR3 has 17 residues. V was cut by 3 bases and J by 3 bases, with 22 bases left in between. CDR3 DNA sequence: TGCGCCAGCAGCTACGACCCAACGACAGGCCACGTCTACGAGCAGTACTTC. This sequence encodes CASSYDPTTGHVYEQYF. The whole variable domain, remainder taken from reference TRBV5-1 and TRBJ2-7, is KAGVTQTPRYLIKTRGQQVTLSCSPISGHRSVSWYQQTPGQGLQFLFEYFSETQRNKGNFPGRFSGRQFSNSRSEMNVSTLELGDSALYLCASSYDPTTGHVYEQYFGPGTRLTVT.

The V and J genes are TRBV4-2 and TRBJ2-5; TRBD2 might be the D (6 bases). The CDR3 contains 14 residues. In germline, CDR1 is LGHNA, CDR2 YNFKEQ. V was shortened by 1 base and J by 2 bases, with 8 bases between the two germline ends. The CDR3 coding sequence is TGTGCCAGCAGCCAAGGACTAGAGCAAGAGACCCAGTACTTC. Amino acid sequence: CASSQGLEQETQYF.

The chain recombines TRBV30 with TRBJ2-3; 9 bases are a match to TRBD2. CDR1 and CDR2 from the germline V gene are GTSNPN and SVGIG (reference sequence). V lost 4 bases to trimming and J lost 6 bases; unmatched junction nucleotides: 5. The CDR3 is 13 amino acids. CDR3 DNA sequence: TGTGCCTGGACTAGGCTAGCGGGGGATACGCAGTATTTT. Its protein product is CAWTRLAGDTQYF.

This rearrangement joins TRBV7-6 to TRBJ1-1, with D perhaps matching TRBD1 (5 bases). The length of the CDR3 is 13 residues. The germline V gene encodes CDR1 SGHVS and CDR2 FNYEAQ. V was shortened by 2 bases and J by 8 bases, with 12 bases between the two germline ends. CDR3 sequence reads: CASSLRLDREAFF. CDR3 in DNA: TGTGCCAGCAGCTTACGGTTAGACAGAGAAGCTTTCTTT.

The chain joins TRBV5-1 to TRBJ2-1; TRBD2 agrees at 12 bases. Germline V gene lookup returns CDR1 SGHRS and CDR2 YFSETQ. Germline trimming cut 5 bases from V and 5 bases from J; bases unmatched to any gene: 2. This CDR3 region has 14 residues. The CDR3: CASRRLAGDNEQFF. Here the CDR3 DNA reads TGCGCCAGCAGGCGACTAGCGGGAGACAATGAGCAGTTCTTC.

The chain is built from TRBV11-2 and TRBJ1-1; D might be TRBD1 (5 bases). The germline gives CDR1 SGHAT, CDR2 FQNNGV. The CDR3 totals 14 residues. V lost 2 bases, J lost 2 bases, and 9 bases lay in between. Written as DNA, the CDR3 is TGTGCCAGCAGCTTAAACAGGTTCAACACTGAAGCTTTCTTT. This encodes CASSLNRFNTEAFF.

The gene calls are TRBV11-2 and TRBJ2-7; 10 nucleotides match TRBD2. The J segment lost 7 bases and the V segment lost 1 base, leaving 13 bases of the junction unmatched. There are 17 residues in the CDR3. Germline assignment: CDR1 SGHAT and CDR2 FQNNGV. The CDR3 reads CASSLVFLAGVNSEQYF. The CDR3 DNA reads TGTGCCAGCAGCTTAGTTTTCCTAGCGGGAGTCAATTCTGAGCAGTACTTC.

With respect to this clone: The identical CDR3 is also encoded by other nucleotide sequences in the sample. The chain joins TRBV25-1 to TRBJ2-7, with D unresolved. CDR1 is MGHDK and CDR2 is SYGVNS in the germline V gene. This CDR3 has 14 amino acids. The germline V and J ends were trimmed by 6 bases and 1 base, with 13 bases remaining between them. This chain's CDR3 is CASSVTILSYEQYF. The CDR3 coding sequence is TGTGCCAGCAGCGTGACAATCTTGTCCTACGAGCAGTACTTC.

This clone was found once. This chain joins TRBV7-8 and TRBJ1-5, with a tentative D call TRBD1 (6 bases). Germline V gene lookup returns CDR1 SGHVS and CDR2 FQNEAQ. The CDR3 runs to 18 residues. V was shortened by 8 bases and J by 1 base, with 24 bases between the two germline ends. The CDR3 sequence is CASRGGAGSVGSNQPQHF. The CDR3 bases are TGTGCCAGCCGCGGGGGCGCAGGATCCGTGGGGAGCAATCAGCCCCAGCATTTT.

The rearrangement links TRBV11-2 to TRBJ1-1, with TRBD1 matching over 9 bases. CDR1 is SGHAT and CDR2 is FQNNGV in the germline V gene. The CDR3 runs to 19 residues. Germline trimming cut 1 base from V and 5 bases from J; bases unmatched to any gene: 17. CDR3 loop: CASSLVSGQGSVGRTEAFF. In DNA, the CDR3 is TGTGCCAGCAGCTTAGTATCGGGACAGGGATCAGTGGGAAGGACTGAAGCTTTCTTT.

The chain combines TRBV7-9 with TRBJ2-7; the match to TRBD2 covers 13 bases. Germline-derived CDR1 and CDR2 are SEHNR and FQNEAQ (reference sequence). J lost 4 bases, V lost 4 bases, and 4 bases had no gene match. This CDR3 region has 15 residues. The CDR3 is CASSSRTSGSYEQYF. The CDR3 coding sequence is TGTGCCAGCAGCTCGAGGACTAGCGGGAGTTACGAGCAGTACTTC.

In nucleotides, the CDR3 is TGTGCCAGCAGCCCAAACGTGGGGGCCTTTCAGCCCCAGCATTTT. Its translation: CASSPNVGAFQPQHF. The chain recombines TRBV7-6 with TRBJ1-5, with D perhaps matching TRBD1 (6 bases). The CDR3 length is 15 residues. Trimming took 5 bases from V and 6 from J, leaving 17 bases between them. Germline V lookup: CDR1 SGHVS, CDR2 FNYEAQ.

V usage is TRBV6-1 and J usage is TRBJ1-6, with TRBD1 as a possible D gene (5 bases). The V and J ends lost 0 bases and 10 bases respectively, with 10 bases between them. The CDR3 is 14 residues long. Germline loops: CDR1 MNHNS, CDR2 SASEGT. The CDR3 reads CASSEARGGSPLHF. CDR3 nucleotides: TGTGCCAGCAGTGAAGCTAGGGGCGGATCACCCCTCCACTTT.

The chain is built from TRBV9 and TRBJ1-2; 9 bases are shared with TRBD1. The CDR3 has 15 residues. The V segment lost 4 bases and the J segment 4 bases; nucleotides outside the gene matches: 8. Germline assignment: CDR1 SGDLS and CDR2 YYNGEE. The CDR3 loop is CASSNRPGQGYGYTF. CDR3 in DNA: TGTGCCAGCAGCAATCGCCCGGGACAGGGCTATGGCTACACCTTC.

This sequence joins TRBV16 and TRBJ1-1; maybe TRBD1 (5 bases). The CDR3 extends over 14 amino acids. From germline, CDR1 is KGHSY and CDR2 FQNENV. Trimming left V 5 bases short and J 2 bases short, with 12 bases between. For the CDR3, the DNA is TGTGCCAGCAGCTTCGGACGGACAAACACTGAAGCTTTCTTT. The encoded protein is CASSFGRTNTEAFF. Full variable domain (outside the CDR3, taken from reference TRBV16 and TRBJ1-1): GEEVAQTPKHLVRGEGQKAKLYCAPIKGHSYVFWYQQVLKNEFKFLISFQNENVFDETGMPKERFSAKCLPNSPCSLEIQATKLEDSAVYFCASSFGRTNTEAFFGQGTRLTVV.

This CDR3 is CASGGQGNQPQHF. The CDR3, as DNA: TGTGCCAGCGGGGGACAAGGCAATCAGCCCCAGCATTTT. The chain has TRBV6-5 and TRBJ1-5; D might be TRBD1 (6 bases). Germline assignment: CDR1 MNHEY and CDR2 SVGAGI. With 8 bases removed from V and 2 bases from J, the gap between germline ends came to 10 bases. The length of the CDR3 is 13 residues.

The V gene is TRBV11-3, the J gene TRBJ2-1, with 9 bases matching TRBD2. This CDR3 is built from 15 residues. V gave up 5 bases and J gave up 4 bases; unmatched junction bases: 6. Per germline, CDR1 SGHNT and CDR2 YENEEA. The CDR3 DNA is TGTGCCAGCAGCACCGGGACTAGCAGATACAATGAGCAGTTCTTC. The encoded protein is CASSTGTSRYNEQFF.

The genes are TRBV4-1 and TRBJ2-3; TRBD1 is a possible D gene (5 bases). Germline-derived CDR1 and CDR2 are MGHRA and YSYEKL. The V end was cut by 2 bases, the J end by 0 bases, with 9 bases between. The CDR3 covers 15 residues. DNA for the CDR3: TGCGCCAGCAGCCAACGTACAGGCAGCACAGATACGCAGTATTTT. Encoded protein: CASSQRTGSTDTQYF.

V usage is TRBV29-1 and J usage is TRBJ1-3; no firm D call. The CDR3 consists of 14 residues. Looked up from germline, CDR1 is SQVTM and CDR2 is ANQGSEA. Trimming cost V 5 bases and J 2 bases, with 13 bases left between them. The CDR3 reads CSVTGEETGNTIYF. In DNA, the CDR3 is TGCAGCGTTACCGGGGAAGAAACTGGAAACACCATATATTTT.